Listed here are 3 T cell receptor beta chains from one sample, sequenced in a study of Ad26.COV2.S vaccination and SARS-CoV-2 variants. TCRdb keeps only in-frame clones here, not all; method: immunoSEQ multiplex PCR. The table shows 350,000 to 500,000 clones, with 90% occurring only once. Specified treatment: roughly 19 received Ad26.COV2.S at low or high dose, single or two shots; 5 received placebo; per-sample allocation not given. The samples were gathered on day 63 after the first injection of vaccine or placebo. This sample comprised peripheral blood, obtained in a trial of Ad26.COV2.S vaccine versus placebo. These receptors were taken from a person aged 18-65 years who received the Ad26.COV2.S COVID-19 vaccine or a placebo.

This clone turned up a few times. This chain links TRBV7-7 with TRBJ2-2, with D possibly TRBD2 on 6 matching bases. This CDR3 comprises 16 residues. In germline, CDR1 is SSHAT, CDR2 FNYEAQ (reference sequence). V was shortened by 1 base and J by 0 bases, with 9 bases between the two germline ends. CDR3 nucleotides: TGTGCCAGCAGCTTAGGCCGGGGGACGAACACCGGGGAGCTGTTTTTT. Translated, it gives CASSLGRGTNTGELFF.

This clone was recorded only once. V and J are TRBV21-1 and TRBJ2-2; TRBD2, the table's D call, was not compared with the DNA. TRBV21-1 is shown as a pseudogene. This CDR3 region has 18 residues. The CDR3, as DNA: TGTGCCAGCAGCAAAAAGGGTTGGAGCCTAGCGGGGACCGGGGAGCTGTTTTTT. It yields the protein CASSKKGWSLAGTGELFF.

The chain is built from TRBV9 and TRBJ1-6; D might be TRBD1 (6 bases). This CDR3 has 15 amino acids. The germline V and J ends were trimmed by 4 bases and 10 bases, with 18 bases remaining between them. Germline CDR1 is SGDLS and CDR2 is YYNGEE. CDR3 nucleotide sequence: TGTGCCAGCAGCCCTCGATGGGGGGCCCGATCACCCCTCCACTTT. The encoded protein is CASSPRWGARSPLHF. Based on the CDR3 plus reference TRBV9 and TRBJ1-6, the full variable domain is DSGVTQTPKHLITATGQRVTLRCSPRSGDLSVYWYQQSLDQGLQFLIQYYNGEERAKGNILERFSAQQFPDLHSELNLSSLELGDSALYFCASSPRWGARSPLHFGNGTRLTVT.